This T cell receptor beta chain was recorded in a study of human T cells and chemical hapten exposure. Study details: On the upper back, patch tests were applied with 0.01% DPC and read at 6 days.

Study-wide points: Significantly greater numbers of large CDR3 similarity clusters came from expanded TCRs than from controls.

Sample time point: patch test 2, 6 weeks after DPC sensitization. Described treatment: therapeutic diphenylcyclopropenone sensitization with weekly scalp DPC. The library put unique molecular identifiers onto individual cDNA molecules. One entry per CDR3 protein, called by TCRdb with MiXCR from the RACE reads. This repertoire shows roughly 69,000 distinct CDR3 sequences, approximately 10% found once; its top ten account for roughly 7%. This clonotype was counted many times. Its antigen is still unknown. The CDR3 consists of 10 residues. Germline V CDR1 and CDR2: DFQATT, SNEGSKA (reference sequence). Trimming removed 6 bases from V and 9 bases from J, with 11 bases in between.

The J gene is TRBJ2-5, the V gene TRBV20-1; a possible D gene is TRBD1 (5 bases). This material consisted of whole blood, taken in connection with sensitization to the hapten diphenylcyclopropenone (DPC). This receptor was taken from a woman aged 50 to 60 with alopecia areata. Some clones in this sample may be carry-over from other donors' samples. The CDR3 loop reads CSAAGQAQYF. CDR3 nucleotides: TGCAGTGCAGCAGGGCAAGCCCAGTACTTC.